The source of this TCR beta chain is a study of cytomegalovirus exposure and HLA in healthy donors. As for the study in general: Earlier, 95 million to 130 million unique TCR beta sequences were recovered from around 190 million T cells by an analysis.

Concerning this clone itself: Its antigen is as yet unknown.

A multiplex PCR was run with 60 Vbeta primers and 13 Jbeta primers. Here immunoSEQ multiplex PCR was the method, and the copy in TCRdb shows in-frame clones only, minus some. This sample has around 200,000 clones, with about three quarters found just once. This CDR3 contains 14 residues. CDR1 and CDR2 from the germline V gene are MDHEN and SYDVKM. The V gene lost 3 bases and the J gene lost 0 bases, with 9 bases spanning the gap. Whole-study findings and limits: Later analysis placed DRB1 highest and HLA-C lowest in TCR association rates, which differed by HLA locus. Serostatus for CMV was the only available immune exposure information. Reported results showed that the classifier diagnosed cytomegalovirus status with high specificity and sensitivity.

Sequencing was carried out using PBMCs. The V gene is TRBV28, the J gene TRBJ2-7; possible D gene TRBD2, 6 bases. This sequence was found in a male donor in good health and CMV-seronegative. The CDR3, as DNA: TGTGCCAGCAGTTTGGCGGGAAGCTCCTACGAGCAGTACTTC. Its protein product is CASSLAGSSYEQYF.